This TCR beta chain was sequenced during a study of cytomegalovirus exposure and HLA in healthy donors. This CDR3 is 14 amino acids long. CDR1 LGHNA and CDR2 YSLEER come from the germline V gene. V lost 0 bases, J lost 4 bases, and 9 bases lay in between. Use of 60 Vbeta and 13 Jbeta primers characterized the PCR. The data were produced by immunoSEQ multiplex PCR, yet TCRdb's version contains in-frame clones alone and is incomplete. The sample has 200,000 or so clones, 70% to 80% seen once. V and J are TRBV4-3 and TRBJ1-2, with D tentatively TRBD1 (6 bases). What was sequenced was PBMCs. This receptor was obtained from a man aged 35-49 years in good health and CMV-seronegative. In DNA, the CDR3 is TGCGCCAGCAGCCAAGATGAAGGGGGCTATGGCTACACCTTC. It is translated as CASSQDEGGYGYTF.